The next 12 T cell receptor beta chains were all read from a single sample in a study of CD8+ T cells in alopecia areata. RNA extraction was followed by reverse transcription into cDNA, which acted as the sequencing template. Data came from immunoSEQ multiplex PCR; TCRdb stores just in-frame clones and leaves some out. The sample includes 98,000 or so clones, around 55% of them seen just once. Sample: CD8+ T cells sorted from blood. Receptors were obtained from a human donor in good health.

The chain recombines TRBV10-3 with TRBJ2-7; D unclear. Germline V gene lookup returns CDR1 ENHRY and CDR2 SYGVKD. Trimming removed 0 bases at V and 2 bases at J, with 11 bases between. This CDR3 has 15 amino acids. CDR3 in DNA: TGTGCCATCAGTGAGTCAGGTCCGCACACCTACGAGCAGTACTTC. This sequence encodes CAISESGPHTYEQYF.

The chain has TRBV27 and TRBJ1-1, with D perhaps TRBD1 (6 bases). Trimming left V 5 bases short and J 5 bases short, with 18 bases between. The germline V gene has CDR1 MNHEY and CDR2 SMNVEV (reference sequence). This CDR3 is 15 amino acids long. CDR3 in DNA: TGTGCCAGCAGTCCCGACAGGCATCCGGGGACTGAAGCTTTCTTT. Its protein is CASSPDRHPGTEAFF.

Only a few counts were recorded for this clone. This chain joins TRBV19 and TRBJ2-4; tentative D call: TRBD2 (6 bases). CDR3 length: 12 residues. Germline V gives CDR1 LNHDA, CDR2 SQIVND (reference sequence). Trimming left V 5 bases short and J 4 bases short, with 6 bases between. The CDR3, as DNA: TGTGCCAGTAGTGGGACTAAAAACATTCAGTACTTC. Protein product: CASSGTKNIQYF.

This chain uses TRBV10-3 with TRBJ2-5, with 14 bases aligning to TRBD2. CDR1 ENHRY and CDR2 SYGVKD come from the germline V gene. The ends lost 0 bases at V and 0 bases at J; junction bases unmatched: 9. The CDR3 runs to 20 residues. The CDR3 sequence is CAISESEGLAGDPYQETQYF. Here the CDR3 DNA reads TGTGCCATCAGTGAGTCCGAGGGACTAGCGGGGGACCCGTACCAAGAGACCCAGTACTTC.

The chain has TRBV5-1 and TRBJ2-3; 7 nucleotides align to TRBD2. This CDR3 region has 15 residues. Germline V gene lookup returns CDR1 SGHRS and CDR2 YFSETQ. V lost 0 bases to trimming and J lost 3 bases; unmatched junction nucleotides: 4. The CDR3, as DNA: TGCGCCAGCAGCTTGGGGTGGGGAGGGACAGATACGCAGTATTTT. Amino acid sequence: CASSLGWGGTDTQYF. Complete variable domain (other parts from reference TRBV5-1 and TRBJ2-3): KAGVTQTPRYLIKTRGQQVTLSCSPISGHRSVSWYQQTPGQGLQFLFEYFSETQRNKGNFPGRFSGRQFSNSRSEMNVSTLELGDSALYLCASSLGWGGTDTQYFGPGTRLTVL.

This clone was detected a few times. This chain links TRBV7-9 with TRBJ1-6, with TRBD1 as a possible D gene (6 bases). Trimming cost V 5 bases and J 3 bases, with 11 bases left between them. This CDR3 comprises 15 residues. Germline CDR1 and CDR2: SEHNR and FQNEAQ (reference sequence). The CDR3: CASSTNRDYNSPLHF. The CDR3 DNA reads TGTGCCAGCAGCACGAACAGGGACTATAATTCACCCCTCCACTTT.

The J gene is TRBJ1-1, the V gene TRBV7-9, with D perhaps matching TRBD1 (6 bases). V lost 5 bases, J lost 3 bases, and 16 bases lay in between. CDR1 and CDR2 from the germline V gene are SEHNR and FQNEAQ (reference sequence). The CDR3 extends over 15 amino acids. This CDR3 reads CASSPVVGGYTEAFF. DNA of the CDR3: TGTGCCAGCAGCCCAGTTGTGGGGGGCTACACTGAAGCTTTCTTT.

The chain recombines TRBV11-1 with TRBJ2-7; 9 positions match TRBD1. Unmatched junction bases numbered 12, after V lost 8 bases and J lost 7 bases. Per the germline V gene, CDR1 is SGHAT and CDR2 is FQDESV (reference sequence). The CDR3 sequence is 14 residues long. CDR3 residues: CASAGRDRVEEQYF. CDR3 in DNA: TGTGCCAGCGCAGGGCGGGACAGGGTGGAGGAGCAGTACTTC.

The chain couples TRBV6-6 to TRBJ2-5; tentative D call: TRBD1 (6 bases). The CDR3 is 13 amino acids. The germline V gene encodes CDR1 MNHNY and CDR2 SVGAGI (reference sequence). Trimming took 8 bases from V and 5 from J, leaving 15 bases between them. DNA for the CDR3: TGTGCCAGCTTCCTACAGGGCGGGGAGACCCAGTACTTC. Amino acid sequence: CASFLQGGETQYF.

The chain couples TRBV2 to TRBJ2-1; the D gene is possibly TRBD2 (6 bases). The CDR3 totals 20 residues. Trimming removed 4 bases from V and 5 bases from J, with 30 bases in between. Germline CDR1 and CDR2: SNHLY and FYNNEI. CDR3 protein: CASSASLGGLGILTNNEQFF. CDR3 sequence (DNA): TGTGCCAGCAGTGCCTCCCTAGGAGGGCTCGGTATTTTAACTAACAATGAGCAGTTCTTC.

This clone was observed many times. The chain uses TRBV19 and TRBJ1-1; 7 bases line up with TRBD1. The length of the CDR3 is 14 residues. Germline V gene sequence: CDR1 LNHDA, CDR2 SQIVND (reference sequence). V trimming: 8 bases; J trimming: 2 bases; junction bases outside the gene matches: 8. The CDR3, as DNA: TGTGCCAGTGGGGAGGACAGGAGAAACACTGAAGCTTTCTTT. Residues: CASGEDRRNTEAFF.

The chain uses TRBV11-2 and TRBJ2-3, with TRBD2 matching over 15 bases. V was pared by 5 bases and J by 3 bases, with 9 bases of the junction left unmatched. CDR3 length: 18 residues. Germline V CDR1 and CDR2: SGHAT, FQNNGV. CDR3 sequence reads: CASSMGTSGGRRTDTQYF. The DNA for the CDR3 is TGTGCCAGCAGCATGGGGACTAGCGGGGGGCGAAGGACAGATACGCAGTATTTT.